Listed below are T cell receptor beta chains from one sample, sequenced in a study of cytomegalovirus exposure and HLA in healthy donors. The data were produced by immunoSEQ multiplex PCR, yet TCRdb's version contains in-frame clones alone and is incomplete. The data show 65,000 or so clones, with 70% to 85% seen just once and over 2.5% held by the top ten. Sequenced: PBMCs. These receptors were obtained from a girl under 18 in good health and CMV-seropositive. CDR3s include the opening cysteine and the closing phenylalanine or tryptophan. D genes are given only for firm matches. Clone size, where shown, is once, few, many, or a class for clones that have expanded.

clone size	D gene	V gene	J gene	CDR3 protein	CDR3 DNA
once	TRBD2	TRBV19	TRBJ2-7	CASGSGDSYEQYF	TGTGCCAGCGGGAGCGGGGACTCCTACGAGCAGTACTTC
.	.	TRBV21-1	TRBJ2-7	CASSKSTPGTRDNEQYF	TGTGCCAGCAGCAAATCAACCCCCGGGACTAGGGACAACGAGCAGTACTTC
.	TRBD1	TRBV4-2	TRBJ2-5	CASSQGDRTGQETQYF	TGTGCCAGCAGCCAAGGGGACCGGACAGGGCAAGAGACCCAGTACTTC
.	.	TRBV29-1	TRBJ1-1	CSPSVTEAFF	TGCAGCCCCTCGGTCACTGAAGCTTTCTTT
.	.	TRBV6-1	TRBJ2-1	CASSEVGGDYNEQFF	TGTGCCAGCAGTGAAGTGGGCGGGGATTACAATGAGCAGTTCTTC
.	TRBD1	TRBV20-1	TRBJ2-7	CSANRGYEQYF	TGCAGTGCTAACAGGGGCTACGAGCAGTACTTC
.	TRBD1	TRBV4-1	TRBJ2-7	CASSQGILRDRVWREQYF	TGCGCCAGCAGCCAAGGTATACTCCGGGACAGGGTCTGGCGCGAGCAGTACTTC
.	TRBD1	TRBV10-2	TRBJ2-7	CASSDSPGGNEQYF	TGCGCCAGCAGTGATTCGCCAGGGGGTAACGAGCAGTACTTC
.	TRBD1	TRBV5-1	TRBJ2-7	CASRYGQGGYEQYF	TGCGCCAGCAGATATGGACAGGGTGGATACGAGCAGTACTTC
.	TRBD1	TRBV4-1	TRBJ2-7	CASSQGDRAPYEQYF	TGCGCCAGCAGCCAAGGCGACAGGGCCCCCTACGAGCAGTACTTC
few	TRBD2	TRBV4-1	TRBJ2-7	CASSQQLAGGREQYF	TGCGCCAGCAGCCAGCAACTAGCGGGGGGGCGCGAGCAGTACTTC
.	TRBD2	TRBV6-4	TRBJ2-2	CASSELAGGPGTGELFF	TGTGCCAGCAGTGAATTAGCGGGGGGCCCCGGGACCGGGGAGCTGTTTTTT
.	.	TRBV9	TRBJ2-1	CASSPEPGLHYNEQFF	TGTGCCAGCAGCCCTGAACCGGGACTCCACTACAATGAGCAGTTCTTC
.	.	TRBV2	TRBJ1-1	CASSPEINTEAFF	TGTGCCAGCAGCCCGGAGATAAACACTGAAGCTTTCTTT
few	TRBD1	TRBV10-2	TRBJ1-4	CASSELGTGGPAEKLFF	TGCGCCAGCAGTGAGTTGGGGACAGGGGGGCCTGCGGAAAAACTGTTTTTT
.	.	TRBV28	TRBJ2-5	CASRPGTKETQYF	TGTGCCAGCAGGCCCGGGACAAAGGAGACCCAGTACTTC
.	.	TRBV30	TRBJ1-6	CAWRQGDNSPLHF	TGTGCCTGGAGACAAGGAGATAATTCACCCCTCCACTTT
.	.	TRBV7-9	TRBJ2-6	CASSSGSGANVLTF	TGTGCCAGCAGCTCCGGCTCTGGGGCCAACGTCCTGACTTTC
.	.	TRBV20-1	TRBJ1-5	CSVQEDQPQHF	TGCAGTGTACAAGAGGATCAGCCCCAGCATTTT
.	TRBD1	TRBV25-1	TRBJ2-7	CASSESGTGVYEQYF	TGTGCCAGCAGTGAATCCGGGACAGGGGTCTACGAGCAGTACTTC
.	.	TRBV13	TRBJ1-2	CASSLRGNYGYTF	TGTGCCAGCAGCTTACGGGGGAACTATGGCTACACCTTC
.	TRBD1	TRBV27	TRBJ1-3	CASQQGAGNTIYF	TGTGCCAGCCAACAGGGGGCAGGAAACACCATATATTTT
.	TRBD1	TRBV5-4	TRBJ1-2	CASEDRGYGYTF	TGTGCCAGCGAGGACAGGGGTTATGGCTACACCTTC
.	TRBD2	TRBV7-2	TRBJ2-3	CASSSLAGHNTDTQYF	TGTGCCAGCAGCTCGCTAGCGGGCCATAACACAGATACGCAGTATTTT
few	TRBD1	TRBV6-1	TRBJ1-1	CASRPTGVTEAFF	TGTGCCAGCAGGCCCACAGGGGTCACTGAAGCTTTCTTT
.	.	TRBV29-1	TRBJ2-3	CSGLTGTTDTQYF	TGCAGCGGGTTGACGGGAACCACAGATACGCAGTATTTT
.	TRBD1	TRBV30	TRBJ1-6	CALTGGWSPLHF	TGTGCCTTAACAGGGGGCTGGTCACCCCTCCACTTT
.	.	TRBV4-3	TRBJ2-7	CASSRSSEFPFEQYF	TGCGCCAGCAGCCGTTCAAGTGAGTTCCCGTTCGAGCAGTACTTC
.	.	TRBV5-1	TRBJ2-7	CASSSPGHPGEQYF	TGCGCCAGCAGCTCCCCGGGACACCCTGGGGAGCAGTACTTC
.	.	TRBV27	TRBJ1-1	CASSLFSQDTEAFF	TGTGCCAGCAGTTTATTTTCTCAGGACACTGAAGCTTTCTTT
.	TRBD1	TRBV11-3	TRBJ2-2	CASSLSTGGDGELFF	TGTGCCAGCAGCTTATCTACAGGGGGCGACGGGGAGCTGTTTTTT
.	.	TRBV6-1	TRBJ1-5	CASSVEGYQPQHF	TGTGCCAGCAGTGTTGAGGGTTATCAGCCCCAGCATTTT
.	.	TRBV30	TRBJ2-5	CAWMGGGEETQYF	TGTGCCTGGATGGGAGGGGGGGAAGAGACCCAGTACTTC
once	.	TRBV7-9	TRBJ1-2	CASSSLSLLYGYTF	TGTGCCAGCAGCTCCCTATCCCTGCTGTATGGCTACACCTTC
.	TRBD2	TRBV10-3	TRBJ2-1	CAATSGGDSSYNEQFF	TGTGCCGCTACGAGCGGGGGGGATAGCTCCTACAATGAGCAGTTCTTC
.	TRBD2	TRBV5-1	TRBJ2-3	CASSLSTSGRTDTQYF	TGCGCCAGCAGCTTGTCCACTAGCGGGAGAACAGATACGCAGTATTTT
.	TRBD1	TRBV5-1	TRBJ2-1	CASSTGQGHNEQFF	TGCGCCAGCAGCACCGGACAGGGTCACAATGAGCAGTTCTTC
.	.	TRBV7-9	TRBJ2-3	CASSAIHTDTQYF	TGTGCCAGCAGCGCGATTCACACAGATACGCAGTATTTT
.	.	TRBV30	TRBJ1-1	CATEGTSGVNTEAFF	TGTGCCACCGAAGGAACATCCGGGGTGAACACTGAAGCTTTCTTT
.	TRBD2	TRBV10-3	TRBJ2-7	CAISESPSGLYEQYF	TGTGCCATCAGTGAGTCGCCTAGCGGGCTCTACGAGCAGTACTTC
.	TRBD1	TRBV9	TRBJ1-2	CASSRRPDREDYGYTF	TGTGCCAGCAGCCGTCGGCCGGACAGGGAGGACTATGGCTACACCTTC
.	.	TRBV6-5	TRBJ1-2	CASSSTTGVMNGYTF	TGTGCCAGCAGTTCTACAACCGGGGTGATGAATGGCTACACCTTC
.	.	TRBV6-6	TRBJ2-7	CASSPWSLRRAPEQYF	TGTGCCAGCAGCCCTTGGTCCCTTCGGAGGGCCCCGGAGCAGTACTTC
few	TRBD1	TRBV27	TRBJ1-1	CASSPRDRNTEAFF	TGTGCCAGCAGTCCCCGGGACAGGAACACTGAAGCTTTCTTT
.	.	TRBV30	TRBJ1-1	CAWSTQGTEAFF	TGTGCCTGGAGTACCCAGGGGACTGAAGCTTTCTTT
few	.	TRBV7-2	TRBJ1-6	CASSLALAGGSYNSPLHF	TGTGCCAGCAGCTTAGCGCTTGCGGGGGGCTCCTATAATTCACCCCTCCACTTT
.	.	TRBV2	TRBJ1-3	CASSEDYTRGNTIYF	TGTGCCAGCAGTGAAGATTACACAAGAGGAAACACCATATATTTT
.	.	TRBV28	TRBJ1-4	CASSSPHSGVEKLFF	TGTGCCAGCAGTTCCCCACATTCGGGGGTTGAAAAACTGTTTTTT